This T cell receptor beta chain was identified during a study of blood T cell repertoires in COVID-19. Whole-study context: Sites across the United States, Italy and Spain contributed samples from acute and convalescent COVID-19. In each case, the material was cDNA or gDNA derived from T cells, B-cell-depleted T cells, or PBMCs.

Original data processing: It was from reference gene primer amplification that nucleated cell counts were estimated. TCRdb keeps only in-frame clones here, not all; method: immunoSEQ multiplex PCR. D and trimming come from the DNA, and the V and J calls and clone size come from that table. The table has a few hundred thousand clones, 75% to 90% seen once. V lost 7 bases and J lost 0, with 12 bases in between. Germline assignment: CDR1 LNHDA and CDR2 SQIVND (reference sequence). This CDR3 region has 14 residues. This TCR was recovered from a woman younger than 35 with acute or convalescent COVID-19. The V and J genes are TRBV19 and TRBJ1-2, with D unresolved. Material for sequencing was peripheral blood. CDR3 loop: CASTLASTNYGYTF. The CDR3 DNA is TGTGCCAGTACCTTAGCATCGACTAACTATGGCTACACCTTC.